The T cell receptor beta chain described here comes from a study of CD8 T cells in Susac syndrome. Random hexamers primed reverse transcription of roughly 0.45 to 1 ug RNA. TCRdb passed the immunoSEQ multiplex PCR reads through MiXCR, listing each CDR3 protein once. The table shows about 150,000 distinct CDR3 sequences, with 90% to 95% occurring only once. Relapsing-remitting disease, either stable or active, was present in the treatment-naive patients who were the multiple sclerosis controls. Negative isolation yielded the CD8+ and CD4+ T cells, while FACS enriched the TEMRA cells. The clonotype was recovered from a human donor with multiple sclerosis. Material for sequencing was CD8+ T cells from PBMCs.

The CDR3 here is CSASGDEQFF. In nucleotides, the CDR3 is TGCAGTGCTAGTGGCGACGAGCAGTTCTTC. The chain is built from TRBV20-1 and TRBJ2-1; D remains ambiguous. Trimming removed 3 bases at V and 10 bases at J, with 7 bases between. This CDR3 has 10 amino acids. Germline CDR1 is DFQATT and CDR2 is SNEGSKA (reference sequence).